This is a list of T cell receptor beta chains from one sample in a study of T-cell memory formation after mild COVID-19. MiXCR, run by TCRdb on the 5' RACE reads, gives a single entry per CDR3 protein. Of almost 550,000 distinct CDR3 sequences in the sample, about 20% are singletons; the top ten hold around 13%. Sequencing was done on a sample of PBMCs or a T cell subset sorted from them (not recorded which). The receptors stem from an adult woman who had mild COVID-19 (a few samples of this study predate the infection). Cell type and time point are not known. Both conserved end residues are part of each CDR3. D genes are given only for firm matches. A row's size may be missing; if present it is once, few, many or a size class.

TRBV24-1	-	-	TRBJ1-5	TGTGCCACCAGTGATTCCGGACGTGGGCATAGCAATCAGCCCCAGCATTTT	CATSDSGRGHSNQPQHF
TRBV10-2	TRBD2	-	TRBJ2-1	TGCGCCAGCAAGGAGACTAGCGATTTTTGGGACAATGAGCAGTTCTTC	CASKETSDFWDNEQFF
TRBV5-6	-	-	TRBJ1-5	-	CASSFGAGALVHF
TRBV19	-	few	TRBJ1-3	TGTGCCAGTAGTTCACCCAGGACAAACTCTGGAAACACCATATATTTT	CASSSPRTNSGNTIYF
TRBV6-5	TRBD1	few	TRBJ2-1	TGTGCCAGCAGTTATTCCCGGGACAGAGTAAACTACAATGAGCAGTTCTTC	CASSYSRDRVNYNEQFF
TRBV5-1	TRBD2	-	TRBJ2-7	TGCGCCAGCAGCTTTAGCGGGGTCTCCTACGAGCAGTACTTC	CASSFSGVSYEQYF
TRBV2	TRBD2	few	TRBJ2-1	TGTGCCAGCAGTGGGGCGACTAGCGGGAGGTGGAATGAGCAGTTCTTC	CASSGATSGRWNEQFF
TRBV5-1	-	many	TRBJ2-3	TGCGCCAGCAGAGTGACAGATACGCAGTATTTT	CASRVTDTQYF
TRBV12-3/TRBV12-4	-	-	TRBJ2-2	TGTGCCAGCAGTTTATTTTGGTACACCGGGGAGCTGTTTTTT	CASSLFWYTGELFF
TRBV7-2	TRBD2	-	TRBJ2-7	TGTGCCAGCAGCTCCGCCGGGACTAACCACGAGCAGTACTTC	CASSSAGTNHEQYF
TRBV20-1	TRBD2	few	TRBJ2-5	TGCAGTGCTCCCGGGCGGACGGGAGGAGAGACCCAGTACTTC	CSAPGRTGGETQYF
TRBV24-1	-	-	TRBJ2-2	TGTGCCACCAGTGGATTCCAGGGGATCGGGGAGCTGTTTTTT	CATSGFQGIGELFF
TRBV12-3/TRBV12-4	TRBD2	few	TRBJ2-1	TGTGCCAGCAGCAAGCGGGAGAGCTCCTACAATGAGCAGTTCTTC	CASSKRESSYNEQFF
TRBV5-1	-	few	TRBJ1-2	TGCGCCAGCAGCTTGAACCCCGGGACAAACTATGGCTACACCTTC	CASSLNPGTNYGYTF
TRBV4-1	-	few	TRBJ2-7	TGCGCCAGCAGCCAAGATCAGTTTCGCAGGGGTCGCTCCTACGAGCAGTACTTC	CASSQDQFRRGRSYEQYF
TRBV20-1	-	-	TRBJ2-1	TGCAGTGCCGAAGGGGGGGCCCCGCGGAATGAGCAGTTCTTC	CSAEGGAPRNEQFF
TRBV12-3/TRBV12-4	-	-	TRBJ2-3	TGTGCCAGCAGTTTATCCCAGCGGTTCACAGATACGCAGTATTTT	CASSLSQRFTDTQYF
TRBV30	TRBD2	few	TRBJ2-3	TGTGCCTGGAGTGTATTCAGGACTAGCGGTAGCACAGATACGCAGTATTTT	CAWSVFRTSGSTDTQYF
TRBV29-1	-	-	TRBJ1-1	TGCAGCGTCGATCAATGGACTGAAGCTTTCTTT	CSVDQWTEAFF
TRBV20-1	-	few	TRBJ2-5	TGCAGTGCCAGACGCAGGGGAGAGACCCAGTACTTC	CSARRRGETQYF
TRBV3-1	-	once	TRBJ1-3	TGTGCCAGCAGCCAAGATCGGGGTTCTGGAAACACCATATATTTT	CASSQDRGSGNTIYF
TRBV3-1	-	few	TRBJ1-1	TGTGCCAGCAGCCAACCGGGACTCACAGGCACTGAAGCTTTCTTT	CASSQPGLTGTEAFF
TRBV9	-	-	TRBJ1-2	TGTGCCAGCAGCGACCGGACGGATGGCTACACCTTC	CASSDRTDGYTF
TRBV7-2	-	few	TRBJ2-1	TGTGCCAGCAGCCACGGTGGAACCAATGAGCAGTTCTTC	CASSHGGTNEQFF
TRBV5-1	TRBD1	few	TRBJ1-1	TGCGCCAGCAGCTTGGAGCCAGGACAGGGGGATACTGAAGCTTTCTTT	CASSLEPGQGDTEAFF
TRBV7-9	-	-	TRBJ2-1	TGTGCCAGCAGCTTGTTAAGCTCCTACAATGAGCAGTTCTTC	CASSLLSSYNEQFF
TRBV4-3	-	-	TRBJ1-1	TGCGCCAGCAGCCAAATCCGAGGGGGGAACACTGAAGCTTTCTTT	CASSQIRGGNTEAFF
TRBV11-2	TRBD2	-	TRBJ2-1	TGTGCCAGCAGCTTAGATCCCGGACTAGCGGGAGCGGGTGAGCAGTTCTTC	CASSLDPGLAGAGEQFF